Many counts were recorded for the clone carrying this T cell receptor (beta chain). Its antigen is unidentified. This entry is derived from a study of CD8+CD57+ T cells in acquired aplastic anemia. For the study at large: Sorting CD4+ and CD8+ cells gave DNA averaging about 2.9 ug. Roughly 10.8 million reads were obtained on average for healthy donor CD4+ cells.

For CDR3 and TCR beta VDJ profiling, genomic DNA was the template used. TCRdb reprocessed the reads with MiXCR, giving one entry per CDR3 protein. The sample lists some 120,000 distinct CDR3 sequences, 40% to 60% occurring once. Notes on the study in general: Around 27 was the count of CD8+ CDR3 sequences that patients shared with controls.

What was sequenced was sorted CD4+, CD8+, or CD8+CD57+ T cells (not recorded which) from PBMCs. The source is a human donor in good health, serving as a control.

CDR3 residues: CSASKQRGLAKNIQYF. DNA for the CDR3: TGCAGTGCTAGCAAACAGCGGGGGTTAGCCAAAAACATTCAGTACTTC. This sequence joins TRBV20-1 and TRBJ2-4; 8 nucleotides align to TRBD2. This CDR3 contains 16 residues. Germline CDR1 reads DFQATT; CDR2 reads SNEGSKA (reference sequence). The trim removed 3 bases at V and 0 bases at J, leaving 7 bases unmatched.